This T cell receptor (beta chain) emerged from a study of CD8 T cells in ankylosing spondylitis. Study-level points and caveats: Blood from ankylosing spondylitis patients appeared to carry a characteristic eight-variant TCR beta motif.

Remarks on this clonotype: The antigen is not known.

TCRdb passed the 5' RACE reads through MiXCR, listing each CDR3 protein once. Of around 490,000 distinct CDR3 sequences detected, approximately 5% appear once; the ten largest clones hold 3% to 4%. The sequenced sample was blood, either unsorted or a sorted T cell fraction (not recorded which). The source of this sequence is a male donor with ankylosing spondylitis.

The CDR3 loop is CASSSRWGRRSTEAFF. Written as DNA, the CDR3 is TGTGCCAGCAGTTCCCGCTGGGGCCGGAGGAGCACTGAAGCTTTCTTT. This sequence joins TRBV28 and TRBJ1-1, with D perhaps matching TRBD1 (5 bases). This CDR3 has 16 residues. The V gene lost 4 bases and the J gene lost 4 bases, with 19 bases spanning the gap. Germline-derived CDR1 and CDR2 are MDHEN and SYDVKM.